This TCR beta chain was identified during a study of T cell repertoires in cytomegalovirus infection. About the study: Shared public TCR beta signatures pointed to both CMV infection and a matching HLA type. Study outcomes and limitations: Ex vivo, HLA-C-restricted CMV-specific TCR beta clonotypes prevailed over the rest of the response.

This clonotype was detected a few times. The antigen is unknown. Each CDR3 protein is one row after TCRdb ran MiXCR on the reads. The data contain fewer than 350,000 distinct CDR3 sequences, almost 30% of them singletons. The CDR3 runs to 14 residues. V gave up 8 bases and J gave up 0 bases, with 14 bases separating them. Germline CDR1 and CDR2: MDHEN and SYDVKM. V usage is TRBV28 and J usage is TRBJ2-7; perhaps TRBD1 as D (6 bases). The sequence was collected from a human donor in good health (CMV status not recorded). Some clones in this sample may be carry-over from other donors' samples. Sequencing was performed on cultured PBMCs, taken from culture after CMV antigen stimulation. CDR3 region: CASHRAISSYEQYF. As DNA, the CDR3 is TGTGCCAGCCACAGGGCCATAAGCTCCTACGAGCAGTACTTC.